This T cell receptor beta chain was captured by sequencing in a study of regulatory T cells in long-lasting Graves disease (dated by TCRdb to the early 2020s). Study-wide context: In the newly diagnosed Graves' disease group, patients had been taking antithyroid drugs for less than 3 months. The study was registered as a clinical trial and conducted in China. Persistent Graves' disease patients were compared with newly diagnosed Graves' disease patients by peripheral blood TCR sequencing and RNA sequencing. A total of some 33 samples were covered by TCR sequencing, comprising approximately 13 persistent and 20 or so newly diagnosed Graves' disease patients. Results the study describes overall, beyond this receptor: Sequencing and analysis were limited to the TCR beta chain. Preferential use of TRBV28, TRBJ1-2 and TRBJ2-5 was observed in persistent disease, whereas TRBV20-1 and TRBJ2-1 were favored in newly diagnosed disease. Persistent patients shared more public clonotypes among themselves (under 3,000) than newly diagnosed patients did (about 900). Because the primary lesion, thyroid tissue, could not be accessed, the study looked at peripheral blood alone. Lower TCR Shannon entropy and fewer highly expanded clones were observed in persistent Graves' disease patients than in newly diagnosed patients, which suggested clonal expansion. The small sample size was acknowledged by the authors as a limitation that may reduce accuracy.

CDR3 length: 13 amino acids, cysteine to phenylalanine. Of the read, only the CDR3 DNA is kept; its 39 bases are in frame from base 1. The germline V end is reduced by 8 bases and the J end by 7 bases; junction bases left unmatched: 7. For CDR1 and CDR2, the germline V gene (reference sequence) lists SEHNR and FQNEAQ. This clonotype was seen at least ten times. Its cognate antigen has yet to be identified. Base-call qualities are not available, and no considerably larger clone is one nucleotide away. Library construction relied on multiplex PCR. Instrument on record: Illumina HiSeq 4000. iRepertoire HTBI primers and Arm-PCR amplification of CDR3 regions were used to construct TCR beta libraries. PCR products were gel purified before sequencing. The authors' analysis ran thus. A total of roughly 67 TRBV and under 15 TRBJ segments were identified across samples and were used for gene usage analysis of CDR3 amino acid clonotypes. Filtered high-quality paired reads were merged into contigs using COPE and FqMerger. BLAST was used to align contigs to the IMGT TRBV, TRBD and TRBJ reference genes, and CDR3 was defined following IMGT. Clonotypes above 0.1% frequency were classified as highly expanded clones. Shannon entropy served as the measure of repertoire diversity, while the Gini coefficient captured V-J evenness. A clonotype was considered public if more than one individual shared it. In TCRdb, the public reads were trimmed at Q25 with fastp and aligned with MiXCR, with productive beta chains retained. Every CDR3 protein is listed once, alongside the most common genes and DNA of its rows. The authors' filters were not applied to this entry. The sample table shows roughly 430,000 distinct CDR3 sequences, and about 16% are seen once. The top ten hold about 10% of the sample.

What the time point label conveys for this sample: newly diagnosed GD, antithyroid drugs for less than 3 months. RNA was extracted from PBMCs in TRIzol for both TCR sequencing and RNA sequencing. The diagnosis of Graves' disease was made according to American Thyroid Association guidelines. Recruitment of patients was carried out at an endocrinology department in Xi'an, China. Each patient gave roughly 8.4 milliliters of peripheral blood, collected in an EDTA anticoagulant tube. Ficoll Paque Plus density gradient separation was used to isolate PBMCs, and no additional T cell sorting was done. An Agilent 2100 Bioanalyzer and agarose gel were used to check RNA quality, and a NanoDrop 2000 was used to measure RNA concentration. These same records also appear under a second study, on T cells in Graves' hyperthyroidism and ophthalmopathy. The second study, in turn, reports: Stable Graves' hyperthyroidism was defined as the absence of progression to ophthalmopathy over 18 months of follow-up. The hyperthyroidism patients were between 18 and 65 years old and newly diagnosed, with a disease duration of less than 2 months. Patients with uncontrolled infections, other autoimmune diseases, pregnancy or lactation were excluded. Diagnoses were based on clinical symptoms, serum thyroxine and TRAb, thyroid ultrasound and orbital computed tomography. A first-round RT-PCR of the TCR CDR3 used the HTBI primer set with the Qiagen OneStep RT-PCR kit. Most expanded thyroid clonotypes (frequency above 0.001) were also detected in blood, suggesting blood repertoires may reflect thyroid immune responses. A model built on a 13 V-J signature distinguished ophthalmopathy from stable hyperthyroidism, reaching about 88% sensitivity and approximately 81% specificity in cross-validation and 80%/75% in testing. During validation, the model predicted progression to ophthalmopathy a median of about 5.9 months ahead of onset, with around 71% sensitivity and 72% to 80% specificity. To identify TCR V-J signatures that set the groups apart, the researchers used a discovery cohort of 90 to 100 patients, made up of approximately 43 with Graves' ophthalmopathy and about 60 with stable Graves' hyperthyroidism. Prospective prediction of ophthalmopathy was tested in an independent validation cohort consisting of about 19 hyperthyroidism patients and about 17 patients who later progressed to ophthalmopathy. The 75 to 100 discovery patients were randomly split 7:3 into training and test sets. In roughly six Graves' hyperthyroidism patients, the study also compared T-cell repertoires from thyroid tissue with T-cell repertoires from blood. After sampling, hyperthyroidism patients received methimazole starting at 30 mg daily, and ophthalmopathy patients received high-dose intravenous methylprednisolone. The libraries were constructed in a second round of multiplex PCR and then size-selected and purified. Sequencing of the libraries was done on an Illumina HiSeq2000 using paired-end 100 bp reads. SOAPnuke was used to process the raw data, throwing out any read that contained adapters or uncalled bases, had a mean Phred below 15, or lacked an exact constant-primer or identifier match. High-quality paired reads were merged using COPE v1.2.5, and each unique nucleotide sequence was defined as a clonotype. MiTCR v1.1 was used to align the clonotypes against IMGT TRBV, TRBD and TRBJ reference segments. Analysis was restricted to V-J combinations with a frequency above 0.0001, which covered just over 98% of repertoires. The TCS score was defined as the ratio of F50 (clonal expansion) to E x V (chaos), calculated using BLOSUM62-based TCRdist between CDR3 peptides within each V-J. Welch's t-statistics and random forest reduced roughly 540 V-J features to 13, which were used in a naive Bayes classifier (R e1071). No statistical method was used to fix the sample size in advance, and group allocation was not hidden from the investigators. TCR Vbeta CDR3 sequencing of 140 or so peripheral blood samples (over 40 ophthalmopathy, 75 hyperthyroidism and about 17 progressor patients) is reported in the paper.

The sequence joins TRBV7-9 to TRBJ2-1; 8 junctional bases match TRBD2. This specimen consisted of peripheral blood mononuclear cells (PBMCs), obtained at new diagnosis, from a patient treated with antithyroid drugs. The receptor was isolated from a woman aged 30 to 39 with Graves disease. Donor details come from another sample of the same person, matched by shared clones. The sequence in DNA is TGTGCCAGCGGTACTAGCGGTAGTAATGAGCAGTTCTTC. It translates as CASGTSGSNEQFF.